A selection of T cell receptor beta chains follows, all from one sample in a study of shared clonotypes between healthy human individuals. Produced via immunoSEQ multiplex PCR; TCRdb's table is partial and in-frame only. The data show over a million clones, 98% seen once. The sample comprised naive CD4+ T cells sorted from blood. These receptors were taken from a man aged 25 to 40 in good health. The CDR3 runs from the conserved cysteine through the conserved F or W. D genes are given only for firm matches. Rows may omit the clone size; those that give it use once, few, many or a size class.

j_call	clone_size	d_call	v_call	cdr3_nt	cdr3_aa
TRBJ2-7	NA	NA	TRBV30	TGTGCCTGGAGTGCCGGGAGACGGTCCTACGAGCAGTACTTC	CAWSAGRRSYEQYF
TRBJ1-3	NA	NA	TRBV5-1	TGCGCCAGCACCATGGACACCTCTGGAAACACCATATATTTT	CASTMDTSGNTIYF
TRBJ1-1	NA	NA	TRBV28	TGTGCCAGCAGTTTAGGGAATTCTCGTGAAGCTTTCTTT	CASSLGNSREAFF
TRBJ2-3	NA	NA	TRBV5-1	TGCGCCAGCAGAGTGGAGACAGATACGCAGTATTTT	CASRVETDTQYF
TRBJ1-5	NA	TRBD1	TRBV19	TGTGCCAGCACTACTGGGACAGGGCTGAGCGGCAATCAGCCCCAGCATTTT	CASTTGTGLSGNQPQHF
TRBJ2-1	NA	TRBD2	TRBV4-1	TGCGCCAGCAGTATAGCGGGAGGAAGCTCCTACAATGAGCAGTTCTTC	CASSIAGGSSYNEQFF
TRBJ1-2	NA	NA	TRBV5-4	TGTGCCAGCACCCCGGACCCGGGAACTAACTATGGCTACACCTTC	CASTPDPGTNYGYTF
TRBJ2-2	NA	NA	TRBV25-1	TGTGCCAGCAGTGGAATCGACGGCGGGGAGCTGTTTTTT	CASSGIDGGELFF
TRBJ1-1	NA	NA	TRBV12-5	TGTGCTAGTGGTTTAGGAGGCACTGAAGCTTTCTTT	CASGLGGTEAFF
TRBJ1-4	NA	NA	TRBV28	TGTGCCAGCAGTCTGAGACAGACTAATGAAAAACTGTTTTTT	CASSLRQTNEKLFF
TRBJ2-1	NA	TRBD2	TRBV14	TGTGCCAGCAGCTTACTTACGTCGGCTAGCGGGGACAATGAGCAGTTCTTC	CASSLLTSASGDNEQFF
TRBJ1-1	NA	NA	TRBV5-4	TGTGCCAGCAGCACCCAATTCACGGGTGGCACTGAAGCTTTCTTT	CASSTQFTGGTEAFF
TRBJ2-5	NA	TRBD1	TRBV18	TGTGCCAGCTCACCACATCAGGGGACAGAAGAGACCCAGTACTTC	CASSPHQGTEETQYF
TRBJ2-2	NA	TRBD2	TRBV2	TGTGCCAACAGCCCGTTCGCTAGCGGGAGTATCGGGGAGCTGTTTTTT	CANSPFASGSIGELFF
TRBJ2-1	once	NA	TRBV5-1	TGCGCCAGCCATCAGAACAATGAGCAGTTCTTC	CASHQNNEQFF
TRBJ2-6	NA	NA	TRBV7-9	TGTGCCAGCAGCCTCCTTAAGGGGGGGATCGCTGGGGCCAACGTCCTGACTTTC	CASSLLKGGIAGANVLTF
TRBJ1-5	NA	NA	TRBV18	TGTGCCAGCTCACCCTCAATGAGCAATCAGCCCCAGCATTTT	CASSPSMSNQPQHF
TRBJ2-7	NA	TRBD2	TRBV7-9	TGTGCCAGCAGCGCTACTTCAGGCGGGAGGTGGAGCGAGCAGTACTTC	CASSATSGGRWSEQYF
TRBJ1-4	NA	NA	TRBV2	TGTGCCAGCAGTGAGTACGGAGAAAAACTGTTTTTT	CASSEYGEKLFF
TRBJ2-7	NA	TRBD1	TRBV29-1	TGCAGCGCTGAGGAAGACAGGGGCTACGAGCAGTACTTC	CSAEEDRGYEQYF
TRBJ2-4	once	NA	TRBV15	TGTGCCACCAGCAGAGTCACCGGGAACATTCAGTACTTC	CATSRVTGNIQYF
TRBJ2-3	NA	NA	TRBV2	TGTGCCAGCTCGGCCGACAGTAGCTGGGATACGCAGTATTTT	CASSADSSWDTQYF
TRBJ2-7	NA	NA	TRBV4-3	TGCGCCAGCAGCCAAGATCGGAGCAGAGTCTACGAGCAGTACTTC	CASSQDRSRVYEQYF
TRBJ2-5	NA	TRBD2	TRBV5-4	TGTGCCAGCAGCGAGTCAGCGGGAGGGCCCAAAGAGACCCAGTACTTC	CASSESAGGPKETQYF
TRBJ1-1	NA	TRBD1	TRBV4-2	TGTGCCAGCAGCCAGGACAGGACGAACACTGAAGCTTTCTTT	CASSQDRTNTEAFF
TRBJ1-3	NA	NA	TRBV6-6	TGTGCCAGCGTCAACTCTGGAAACACCATATATTTT	CASVNSGNTIYF
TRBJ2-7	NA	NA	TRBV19	TGTGCCAGTAGTCCTACCTCGAACCGACAGAAGCCCTACGAGCAGTACTTC	CASSPTSNRQKPYEQYF
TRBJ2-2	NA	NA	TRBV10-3	TGTGCCATCAGTGTTACGGAGATATCCTCCACCGGGGAGCTGTTTTTT	CAISVTEISSTGELFF
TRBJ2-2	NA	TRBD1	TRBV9	TGTGCCAGCGCTTACCGGGACAGGGTGAACGGGGAGCTGTTTTTT	CASAYRDRVNGELFF
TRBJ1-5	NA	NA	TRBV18	TGTGCCAGCTCACCCCAAAGCCCAGGGATCTATAGCAATCAGCCCCAGCATTTT	CASSPQSPGIYSNQPQHF
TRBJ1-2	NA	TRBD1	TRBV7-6	TGTGCCAGCAGCCCGGGGGGGACAGGGTACAACTATGGCTACACCTTC	CASSPGGTGYNYGYTF
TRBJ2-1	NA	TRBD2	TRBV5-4	TGTGCCAGCACCCCGAGCGGGAGGGCCCATGAGCAGTTCTTC	CASTPSGRAHEQFF
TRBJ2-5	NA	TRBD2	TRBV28	TGTGCCAGCAGTTTCTCTAAGACTAGCGGGAGTTGGGCGGAGACCCAGTACTTC	CASSFSKTSGSWAETQYF
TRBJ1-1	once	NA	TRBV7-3	TGTGCCAGCAGCTCAGGGATCCCGAACACTGAAGCTTTCTTT	CASSSGIPNTEAFF
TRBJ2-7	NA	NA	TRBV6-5	TGTGCCAGCAGTTACGTCGGGCATTACGAGCAGTACTTC	CASSYVGHYEQYF
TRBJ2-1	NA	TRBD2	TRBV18	TGTGCCAGCTCACTTTTACCCAGATTGATGAGAGCGGGAGGGCTCAATGAGCAGTTCTTC	CASSLLPRLMRAGGLNEQFF
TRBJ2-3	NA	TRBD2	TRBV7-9	TGTGCCAGCAGCTTAGGGGGACTAGCGGGAGGTCGAGATACGCAGTATTTT	CASSLGGLAGGRDTQYF
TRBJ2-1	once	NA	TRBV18	TGTGCCAGCTCACCGGACATTGGCTCCTACAATGAGCAGTTCTTC	CASSPDIGSYNEQFF
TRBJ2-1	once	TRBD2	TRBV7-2	TGTGCCAGCAGCCCGACTAGCGGGGTCTATGAGCAGTTCTTC	CASSPTSGVYEQFF
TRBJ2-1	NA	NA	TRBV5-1	TGCGCCAGCAGCTTGGTCGCGGGGACATACAATGAGCAGTTCTTC	CASSLVAGTYNEQFF
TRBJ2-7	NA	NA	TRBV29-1	TGCAGCGTTGCCCTAAAGATAGGTTCCCACGAGCAGTACTTC	CSVALKIGSHEQYF